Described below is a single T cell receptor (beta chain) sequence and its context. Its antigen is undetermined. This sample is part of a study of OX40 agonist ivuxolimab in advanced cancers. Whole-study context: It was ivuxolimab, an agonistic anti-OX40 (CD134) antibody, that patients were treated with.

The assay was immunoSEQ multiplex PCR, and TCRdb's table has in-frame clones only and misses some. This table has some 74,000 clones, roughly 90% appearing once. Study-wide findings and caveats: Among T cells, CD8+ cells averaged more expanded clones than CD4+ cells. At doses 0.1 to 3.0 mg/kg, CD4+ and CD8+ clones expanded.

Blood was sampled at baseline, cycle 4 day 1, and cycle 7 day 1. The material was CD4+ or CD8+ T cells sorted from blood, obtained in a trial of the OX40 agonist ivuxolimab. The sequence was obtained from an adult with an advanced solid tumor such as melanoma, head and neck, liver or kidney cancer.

CDR3 DNA sequence: TGTGCCAGCAGCTCTCGGACTAGCGGGAGGCGGTACACCGGGGAGCTGTTTTTT. Protein sequence: CASSSRTSGRRYTGELFF. The chain uses TRBV11-2 and TRBJ2-2; 14 nucleotides match TRBD2. Looked up from germline, CDR1 is SGHAT and CDR2 is FQNNGV. The CDR3 contains 18 residues. V shed 4 bases and J 3 bases; nucleotides not matched to a gene: 7.